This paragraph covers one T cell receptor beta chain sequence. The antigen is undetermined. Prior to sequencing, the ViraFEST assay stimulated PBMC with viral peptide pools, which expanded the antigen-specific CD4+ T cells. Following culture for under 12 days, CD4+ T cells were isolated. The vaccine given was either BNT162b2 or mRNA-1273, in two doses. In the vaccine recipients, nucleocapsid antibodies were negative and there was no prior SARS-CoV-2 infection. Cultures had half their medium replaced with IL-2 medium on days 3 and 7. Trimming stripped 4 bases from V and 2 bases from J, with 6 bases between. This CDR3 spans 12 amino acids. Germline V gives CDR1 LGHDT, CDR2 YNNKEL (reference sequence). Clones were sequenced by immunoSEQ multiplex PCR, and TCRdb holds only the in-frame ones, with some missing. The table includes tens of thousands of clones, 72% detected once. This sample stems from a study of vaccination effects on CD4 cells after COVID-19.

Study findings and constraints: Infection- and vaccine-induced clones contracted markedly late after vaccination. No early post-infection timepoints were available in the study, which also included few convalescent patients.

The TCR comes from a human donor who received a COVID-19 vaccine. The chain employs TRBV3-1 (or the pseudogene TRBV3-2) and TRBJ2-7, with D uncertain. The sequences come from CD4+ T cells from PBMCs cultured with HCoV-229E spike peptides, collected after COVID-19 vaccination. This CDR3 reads CASSRQAYEQYF. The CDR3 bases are TGTGCCAGCAGCCGTCAAGCCTACGAGCAGTACTTC.